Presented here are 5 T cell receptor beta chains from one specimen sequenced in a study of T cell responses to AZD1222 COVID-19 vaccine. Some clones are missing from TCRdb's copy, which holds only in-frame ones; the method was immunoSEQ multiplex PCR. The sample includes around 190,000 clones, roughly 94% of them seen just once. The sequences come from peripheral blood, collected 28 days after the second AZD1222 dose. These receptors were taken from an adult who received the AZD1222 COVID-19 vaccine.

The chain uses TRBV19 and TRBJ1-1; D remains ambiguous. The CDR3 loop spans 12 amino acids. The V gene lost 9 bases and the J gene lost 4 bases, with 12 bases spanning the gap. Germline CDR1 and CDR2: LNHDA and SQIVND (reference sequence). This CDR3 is CASGLLLTEAFF. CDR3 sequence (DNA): TGTGCCAGCGGACTGCTACTCACTGAAGCTTTCTTT.

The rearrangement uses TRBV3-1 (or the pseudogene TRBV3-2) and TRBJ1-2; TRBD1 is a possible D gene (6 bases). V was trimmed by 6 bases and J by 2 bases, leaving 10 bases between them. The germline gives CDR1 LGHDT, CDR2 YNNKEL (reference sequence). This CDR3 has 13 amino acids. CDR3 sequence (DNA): TGTGCCAGCAGACAAACAGGGAACTATGGCTACACCTTC. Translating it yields CASRQTGNYGYTF.

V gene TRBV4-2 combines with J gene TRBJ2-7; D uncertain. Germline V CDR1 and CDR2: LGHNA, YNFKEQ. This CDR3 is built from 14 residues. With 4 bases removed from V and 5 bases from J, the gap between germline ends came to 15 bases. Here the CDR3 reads CASSPTQDVHEQYF. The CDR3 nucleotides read TGTGCCAGCAGCCCAACTCAGGACGTGCACGAGCAGTACTTC.

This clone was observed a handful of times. DNA of the CDR3: TGTGCCAGCAGTGCCCGGGACTCAGGGAGGGCAGATACGCAGTATTTT. Protein: CASSARDSGRADTQYF. The chain has TRBV25-1 and TRBJ2-3; the match to TRBD2 covers 7 bases. This CDR3 comprises 16 residues. V shed 4 bases and J 4 bases; nucleotides not matched to a gene: 11. Germline values: CDR1 MGHDK, CDR2 SYGVNS.

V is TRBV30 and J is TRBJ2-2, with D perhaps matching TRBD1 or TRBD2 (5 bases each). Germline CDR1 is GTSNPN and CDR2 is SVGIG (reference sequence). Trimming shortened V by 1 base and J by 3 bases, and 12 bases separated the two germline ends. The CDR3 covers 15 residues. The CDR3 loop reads CAWSAEGSYTGELFF. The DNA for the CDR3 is TGTGCCTGGAGTGCAGAGGGGTCATACACCGGGGAGCTGTTTTTT.